Detailed here is one TCR beta chain. The sample belongs to a study of PD-1 blockade in classical Hodgkin lymphoma. Assay: immunoSEQ multiplex PCR; the TCRdb copy retains only in-frame clones and omits some. The top ten hold 16% of the sample, which has about 34,000 clones, over 65% seen once. Each patient experienced a relapse that followed autologous stem cell transplantation, and brentuximab vedotin exposure varied. V lost 5 bases and J lost 4; bases outside the gene matches: 5. CDR1 and CDR2 (germline): MNHEY, SVGAGI. The CDR3 runs to 15 residues. The rearrangement links TRBV6-5 to TRBJ2-1; 10 nucleotides line up with TRBD2. The sequencing here drew on peripheral blood mononuclear cells (PBMCs), taken before the second cycle of nivolumab. The sequence was collected from a human donor with classical Hodgkin lymphoma. This CDR3 reads CASSGLAGVYNEQFF. The CDR3 nucleotides are TGTGCCAGCAGTGGTCTAGCGGGGGTTTACAATGAGCAGTTCTTC.